The 26 T cell receptor beta chains below were found in one sample sequenced in a study of T cell responses to AZD1222 COVID-19 vaccine. Data came from immunoSEQ multiplex PCR; TCRdb stores just in-frame clones and leaves some out. The sample includes roughly 120,000 clones, roughly 90% of them seen just once. Sequencing used peripheral blood, obtained on day 0 of AZD1222 vaccination. Every receptor here comes from an adult in good health.

This rearrangement joins TRBV18 to TRBJ2-2; D not certain. Trimming left V 0 bases short and J 7 bases short, with 6 bases between. Germline assignment: CDR1 KGHSH and CDR2 LQKENI. The length of the CDR3 is 13 residues. Written as DNA, the CDR3 is TGTGCCAGCTCACCACCGTCGCTCGGGGAGCTGTTTTTT. Translating gives CASSPPSLGELFF.

This clone appeared a single time. V is TRBV27 and J is TRBJ2-2; TRBD1 matches at 9 bases. The germline CDR1 and CDR2 sequences are MNHEY and SMNVEV (reference sequence). V lost 4 bases, J lost 4 bases, and 4 bases stayed unmatched. The CDR3 totals 15 residues. In DNA form, the CDR3 reads TGTGCCAGCAGTTACGGGACAGGGCGCACCGGGGAGCTGTTTTTT. It translates to CASSYGTGRTGELFF.

The CDR3 nucleotides read TGTGCCAGCAGCCCCGGGGGCAGGGGAGTAACAGATACGCAGTATTTT. This translates into CASSPGGRGVTDTQYF. This chain links TRBV7-2 with TRBJ2-3; D is tentatively TRBD1 or TRBD2 (6 bases each). The V gene lost 5 bases and the J gene lost 3 bases, with 18 bases spanning the gap. The germline V gene has CDR1 SGHTA and CDR2 FQGNSA. The CDR3 length is 16 residues. Complete variable domain (other parts from reference TRBV7-2 and TRBJ2-3): GAGVSQSPSNKVTEKGKDVELRCDPISGHTALYWYRQSLGQGLEFLIYFQGNSAPDKSGLPSDRFSAERTGGSVSTLTIQRTQQEDSAVYLCASSPGGRGVTDTQYFGPGTRLTVL.

The CDR3 DNA reads TGTGCCAGCAGCTTAACAGTGAACACTGAAGCTTTCTTT. Protein sequence: CASSLTVNTEAFF. This chain links TRBV5-8 with TRBJ1-1; D uncertain. V lost 2 bases, J lost 0 bases, and 5 bases lay in between. This CDR3 region has 13 residues. Germline loops: CDR1 SGHTS, CDR2 YDEGEE.

The chain is built from TRBV15 and TRBJ1-5; tentative D call: TRBD1 (6 bases). Germline lookup yields CDR1 LNHNV and CDR2 YYDKDF (reference sequence). V lost 4 bases and J lost 6, with 13 bases in between. CDR3 length: 14 residues. The CDR3 DNA reads TGTGCCACCAGCAAGGGGGGAGGGGTTCAGCCCCAGCATTTT. This codes for CATSKGGGVQPQHF.

The J gene is TRBJ2-5, the V gene TRBV6-5, with a possible D match to TRBD2 (6 bases). CDR1 is MNHEY and CDR2 is SVGAGI in the germline V gene. The V and J ends lost 5 bases and 1 base respectively, with 11 bases between them. The CDR3 runs to 14 residues. DNA for the CDR3: TGTGCCAGCAGTCCCCTCGGGAGCCAAGAGACCCAGTACTTC. Protein: CASSPLGSQETQYF.

The chain has TRBV5-1 and TRBJ2-5; D is perhaps TRBD1 (6 bases). The germline V gene encodes CDR1 SGHRS and CDR2 YFSETQ. The V gene lost 4 bases and the J gene lost 1 base, with 8 bases spanning the gap. The CDR3 length is 13 residues. CDR3 loop: CASSRDIQETQYF. CDR3 nucleotide sequence: TGCGCCAGCAGCCGGGACATCCAAGAGACCCAGTACTTC.

The genes are TRBV6-6 and TRBJ2-5; 8 bases map to TRBD1. In germline, CDR1 is MNHNY, CDR2 SVGAGI (reference sequence). There are 13 residues in the CDR3. The V and J ends lost 6 bases and 5 bases, in that order; junction bases with no gene match: 5. CDR3 DNA sequence: TGTGCCAGCAGACCAGGGGGCGTTGAGACCCAGTACTTC. This gives the protein CASRPGGVETQYF.

This chain connects TRBV5-4 to TRBJ1-2, with D hard to call. The ends were cut back, 0 bases at V and 3 bases at J, with 6 bases in the middle. CDR3 length: 13 amino acids. Germline values: CDR1 SGHNT, CDR2 YYREEE (reference sequence). This chain's CDR3 is CASSLDGHYGYTF. DNA of the CDR3: TGTGCCAGCAGCTTGGACGGGCACTATGGCTACACCTTC.

The CDR3 reads CASSIGRGRRNTEAFF. CDR3 bases: TGTGCCAGTAGTATCGGCCGGGGCCGGCGGAACACTGAAGCTTTCTTT. V usage is TRBV19 and J usage is TRBJ1-1, with D maybe TRBD1 (5 bases). The CDR3 has 16 amino acids. CDR1 is LNHDA and CDR2 is SQIVND in the germline V gene (reference sequence). V lost 3 bases and J 1 base, leaving 15 bases between the germline ends.

This clone appeared a single time. V gene TRBV20-1 combines with J gene TRBJ2-5; no clear D gene. V was cut by 3 bases and J by 7 bases, with 15 bases left in between. The CDR3 loop spans 13 amino acids. Germline V gene sequence: CDR1 DFQATT, CDR2 SNEGSKA (reference sequence). In DNA form, the CDR3 reads TGCAGTGCTAGTTTAACTACCAAAGGGACCCAGTACTTC. Its protein product is CSASLTTKGTQYF.

The rearrangement uses TRBV6-1 and TRBJ1-5; 8 positions agree with TRBD1. V dropped 2 bases and J dropped 0; count of bases not matched to a gene: 12. Germline V lookup: CDR1 MNHNS, CDR2 SASEGT. This CDR3 is 19 amino acids long. For the CDR3, the DNA is TGTGCCAGCAGTGAAAAGCCCCCGGGACAGGCTAATAGCAATCAGCCCCAGCATTTT. Protein: CASSEKPPGQANSNQPQHF.

This chain joins TRBV29-1 and TRBJ2-5; 10 positions match TRBD1. The germline V gene has CDR1 SQVTM and CDR2 ANQGSEA. There are 13 residues in the CDR3. V gave up 4 bases and J gave up 5 bases; unmatched junction bases: 4. CDR3 loop: CSVAGTGEETQYF. For the CDR3, the DNA is TGCAGCGTTGCTGGGACAGGGGAGGAGACCCAGTACTTC.

The chain uses TRBV6-5 and TRBJ1-3, with 7 bases aligning to TRBD1. V lost 2 bases and J lost 0; bases outside the gene matches: 1. Germline CDR1 reads MNHEY; CDR2 reads SVGAGI. This CDR3 has 15 residues. The CDR3 coding sequence is TGTGCCAGCAGTTACGGGACAGCCTCTGGAAACACCATATATTTT. This translates into CASSYGTASGNTIYF.

In this sample, this clone turned up once. This chain uses TRBV28 with TRBJ1-2; 10 positions agree with TRBD1. The germline V gene has CDR1 MDHEN and CDR2 SYDVKM. CDR3 length: 16 residues. The ends lost 2 bases at V and 4 bases at J; junction bases unmatched: 7. CDR3 sequence: CASSLRGRDRGYGYTF. The CDR3 nucleotides read TGTGCCAGCAGTTTAAGGGGCCGGGACAGGGGCTATGGCTACACCTTC.

This chain connects TRBV28 to TRBJ2-3, with 11 bases lining up with TRBD1. The trim removed 4 bases at V and 4 bases at J, leaving 1 base unmatched. The CDR3 spans 14 residues. Germline V gene lookup returns CDR1 MDHEN and CDR2 SYDVKM. The CDR3: CASSWTGGADTQYF. Written as DNA, the CDR3 is TGTGCCAGCAGTTGGACAGGGGGCGCAGATACGCAGTATTTT. Full variable domain (missing parts from reference TRBV28 and TRBJ2-3): DVKVTQSSRYLVKRTGEKVFLECVQDMDHENMFWYRQDPGLGLRLIYFSYDVKMKEKGDIPEGYSVSREKKERFSLILESASTNQTSMYLCASSWTGGADTQYFGPGTRLTVL.

The rearrangement joins TRBV28 to TRBJ2-4; TRBD1 aligns across 7 bases. In germline, CDR1 is MDHEN, CDR2 SYDVKM. Losses at the gene ends were 6 bases for V and 6 bases for J; bases not matched to a gene: 11. The CDR3 has 15 amino acids. The CDR3, as DNA: TGTGCCAGCAGCTCGGCTGGACAGGCGTTAAACATTCAGTACTTC. Translated, it gives CASSSAGQALNIQYF.

The chain recombines TRBV21-1 with TRBJ2-5; the table's D gene call, TRBD2, was not cross checked with the DNA. TRBV21-1 is tagged as a pseudogene. The CDR3 spans 16 residues. CDR3 sequence (DNA): TGTGCCAGCAGCAAATCCACCGCGGGGGTGTGGGAGACCCAGTACTTC. It codes for CASSKSTAGVWETQYF.

The chain employs TRBV6-5 and TRBJ1-1, with D possibly TRBD1 on 5 matching bases. Trimming removed 4 bases at V and 2 bases at J, with 11 bases between. The CDR3 totals 14 residues. From germline, CDR1 is MNHEY and CDR2 SVGAGI. In DNA form, the CDR3 reads TGTGCCAGCAGTTTCGGGGCACCTAACACTGAAGCTTTCTTT. Residues: CASSFGAPNTEAFF.

The chain is built from TRBV7-2 and TRBJ2-4, with 8 bases matching TRBD2. The CDR3 is 15 residues long. Germline loops: CDR1 SGHTA, CDR2 FQGNSA. V dropped 3 bases and J dropped 7; count of bases not matched to a gene: 8. In nucleotides, the CDR3 is TGTGCCAGCAGCTTGAACGGGGGGGCCTCGAACATTCAGTACTTC. It encodes CASSLNGGASNIQYF.

The CDR3 bases are TGTGCCAGCAGCGGACAGGGAACTGAAGCTTTCTTT. This sequence encodes CASSGQGTEAFF. J is TRBJ1-1 and V is TRBV21-1; TRBD1, the table's D call, was not compared with the DNA. TRBV21-1 is described as a pseudogene. The length of the CDR3 is 12 residues.

The rearrangement uses TRBV13 and TRBJ1-3; D is possibly TRBD1 (5 bases). The CDR3 covers 15 residues. V dropped 7 bases and J dropped 0 bases, with 13 bases sitting between them. Per the germline V gene, CDR1 is PRHDT and CDR2 is FYEKMQ (reference sequence). CDR3 region: CASTRGVGSGNTIYF. CDR3 nucleotide sequence: TGTGCCAGCACCCGGGGGGTGGGCTCTGGAAACACCATATATTTT.

The J gene is TRBJ2-1, the V gene TRBV5-1, with 13 bases aligning to TRBD2. The V gene's germline CDR1 is SGHRS and CDR2 YFSETQ. CDR3 length: 16 amino acids. After removal of 4 bases from V and 8 bases from J, the junction contained 9 bases not matched to a gene. CDR3: CASSDGTSGITDEQFF. The DNA for the CDR3 is TGCGCCAGCAGCGATGGGACTAGCGGGATTACGGATGAGCAGTTCTTC.

CDR3 loop: CASSLDHQRGNTGELFF. CDR3 coding DNA: TGTGCCAGCAGCTTAGATCACCAGCGGGGGAACACCGGGGAGCTGTTTTTT. The V call is TRBV11-2, the J call TRBJ2-2; TRBD2 matches at 7 bases. The CDR3 loop spans 17 amino acids. Germline values: CDR1 SGHAT, CDR2 FQNNGV. Trimming cost V 0 bases and J 1 base; bases outside gene matches: 5.

The CDR3 coding sequence is TGTGCCAGCAGCACCCGGACAGCCCCCGATTTCTATGGCTACACCTTC. Protein product: CASSTRTAPDFYGYTF. This sequence joins TRBV11-3 and TRBJ1-2, with D perhaps matching TRBD1 (6 bases). The CDR3 contains 16 residues. From germline, CDR1 is SGHNT and CDR2 YENEEA. The V end lost 5 bases, the J end lost 4 bases, and 20 bases lay between the germline ends.

The chain combines TRBV6-5 with TRBJ2-1; TRBD2 is a possible D gene (5 bases). Deletions cut 0 bases from V and 1 base from J, with 10 bases between. This CDR3 is built from 16 residues. From germline, CDR1 is MNHEY and CDR2 SVGAGI. The CDR3 coding sequence is TGTGCCAGCAGTTACTCGATGGAGGTTTCCTACAATGAGCAGTTCTTC. Residues: CASSYSMEVSYNEQFF.